Following are 2 T cell receptor beta chains from one sample sequenced in a study of blood T cells in healthy people across ages. The use of a sample-barcoded 5' primer and a J-beta primer mix characterized a second PCR of roughly 6 to 12 cycles. TCRdb re-analysed the 5' RACE reads in MiXCR, keeping a single row per CDR3 protein. The profile shows approximately 800,000 distinct CDR3 sequences, 58% of them singletons. Sequenced: blood. The receptors come from a man under 40 in good health.

This clonotype was observed a handful of times. V and J are TRBV5-1 and TRBJ2-7; weak D call: TRBD2 (6 bases). The V end was cut by 2 bases, the J end by 3 bases, with 9 bases between. The CDR3 spans 13 residues. From germline, CDR1 is SGHRS and CDR2 YFSETQ. The CDR3 DNA is TGCGCCAGCAGCTTCGGGACTCTCTACGAGCAGTACTTC. Its protein product is CASSFGTLYEQYF. Full variable domain (remainder filled in from reference TRBV5-1 and TRBJ2-7): KAGVTQTPRYLIKTRGQQVTLSCSPISGHRSVSWYQQTPGQGLQFLFEYFSETQRNKGNFPGRFSGRQFSNSRSEMNVSTLELGDSALYLCASSFGTLYEQYFGPGTRLTVT.

V gene TRBV20-1 combines with J gene TRBJ2-3; D unclear. Germline CDR1 DFQATT, CDR2 SNEGSKA (reference sequence). With 2 bases removed from V and 1 base from J, the gap between germline ends came to 7 bases. The CDR3 is 13 amino acids. The CDR3 spells CSARPLGTDTQYF. The CDR3 DNA sequence: TGCAGTGCTAGACCTCTAGGCACAGATACGCAGTATTTT.